These 27 T cell receptor beta chains were all obtained from the same sample, sequenced in a study of Graves' ophthalmopathy and Graves' hyperthyroidism. Amplification targeted the TCR beta CDR3 regions, with RNA transcripts as the source material. In the first round, RT-PCR was carried out with HTBI primers, and a multiplex PCR formed the second round. One entry per CDR3 protein, called by TCRdb with MiXCR from the multiplex PCR reads. The sample consists of about 1.2 million distinct CDR3 sequences, 35% to 45% of them appearing once. Sequenced sample: peripheral blood or thyroid tissue (not recorded which). All receptors come from an adult man with Graves' hyperthyroidism.

There are a few counts of this clonotype. This rearrangement joins TRBV7-6 to TRBJ1-4; unclear D gene. Trimming removed 5 bases from V and 3 bases from J, with 16 bases in between. The V gene's germline CDR1 is SGHVS and CDR2 FNYEAQ. There are 16 residues in the CDR3. CDR3 loop: CASSPSPGGANEKLFF. The CDR3 coding sequence is TGTGCCAGCAGCCCAAGCCCCGGTGGGGCTAATGAAAAACTGTTTTTT.

The sample holds a few counts of this clonotype. This sequence joins TRBV5-5 and TRBJ2-7; a possible D gene is TRBD2 (6 bases). The germline V gene has CDR1 SGHKS and CDR2 YYEKEE (reference sequence). The CDR3 runs 16 residues. Trimming removed 2 bases at V and 1 base at J, with 16 bases between. The CDR3 bases are TGTGCCAGCAGCTTAGGGACCGGAGGGCCATCCTACGAGCAGTACTTC. Translated, it gives CASSLGTGGPSYEQYF.

The chain carries TRBV7-8 and TRBJ1-5; unclear D gene. Between the trimmed V and J ends, which lost 1 base and 4 bases, there was a span of 11 bases. The CDR3 is 15 amino acids. Germline V gene lookup returns CDR1 SGHVS and CDR2 FQNEAQ. In DNA, the CDR3 is TGTGCCAGCAGCTTAGTATTGGCAGGAAATCAGCCCCAGCATTTT. Translation gives CASSLVLAGNQPQHF.

This rearrangement joins TRBV7-2 to TRBJ2-5; D is possibly TRBD1 (6 bases). Germline loops: CDR1 SGHTA, CDR2 FQGNSA. The CDR3 consists of 15 residues. V dropped 5 bases and J dropped 4 bases, with 17 bases sitting between them. This CDR3 is CASSPHNGQRETQYF. CDR3 bases: TGTGCCAGCAGCCCGCACAACGGACAGAGAGAGACCCAGTACTTC.

This clonotype was seen ten or more times. J is TRBJ2-7 and V is TRBV7-9, with no clear D. From germline, CDR1 is SEHNR and CDR2 FQNEAQ (reference sequence). Trimming took off 5 bases at V and 0 bases at J, with 11 bases between the two ends. The CDR3 spans 14 residues. The CDR3 DNA reads TGTGCCAGCAGCCCTCGGCTGAGCTCCTACGAGCAGTACTTC. Translation gives CASSPRLSSYEQYF.

This rearrangement joins TRBV20-1 to TRBJ1-5, with D perhaps TRBD1 (5 bases). The ends were cut back, 3 bases at V and 6 bases at J, with 9 bases in the middle. Germline V gives CDR1 DFQATT, CDR2 SNEGSKA (reference sequence). The length of the CDR3 is 12 residues. The CDR3 region has the DNA TGCAGTGCTAGGGGGGGACGTCAGCCCCAGCATTTT. It yields the protein CSARGGRQPQHF.

Regarding this clonotype: It may be a read error: a sequence one base away is much more abundant. The gene calls are TRBV14 and TRBJ1-1, with 8 nucleotides matching TRBD1. This CDR3 contains 13 residues. CDR1 is SGHDN and CDR2 is FVKESK in the germline V gene. The CDR3 region is CASGQGASTEAFF. CDR3 nucleotides: TGTGCCAGCGGCCAGGGGGCGAGCACTGAAGCTTTCTTT.

J is TRBJ2-5 and V is TRBV15; TRBD2 might be the D (6 bases). Germline V gene sequence: CDR1 LNHNV, CDR2 YYDKDF (reference sequence). The V end lost 1 base, the J end lost 9 bases, and 9 bases lay between the germline ends. This CDR3 is 12 amino acids long. CDR3 region: CATSRGWEAQYF. DNA of the CDR3: TGTGCCACCAGCAGAGGATGGGAGGCCCAGTACTTC.

As to this clonotype: A much larger clone is a single base away; this may be a read error. The chain has TRBV6-5 and TRBJ1-5, with D possibly being TRBD1 (5 bases). In germline, CDR1 is MNHEY, CDR2 SVGAGI. The CDR3 is 13 residues long. V gave up 2 bases and J gave up 5 bases, with 7 bases separating them. The CDR3 DNA reads TGTGCCAGCAGTTACGTAGGGGATCAGCCCCAGCATTTT. Translation gives CASSYVGDQPQHF.

The rearrangement links TRBV6-5 to TRBJ2-5, with D possibly matching TRBD2 (6 bases). Germline CDR1 and CDR2: MNHEY and SVGAGI. This CDR3 has 15 amino acids. Trimming took off 2 bases at V and 6 bases at J, with 16 bases between the two ends. The CDR3 sequence: CASSYRRGREKTQYF. The CDR3 DNA reads as TGTGCCAGCAGTTACCGGAGGGGTCGGGAAAAGACCCAGTACTTC.

This clonotype was found many times. The chain recombines TRBV10-3 with TRBJ1-5; D gene unclear. This CDR3 has 11 amino acids. The germline V gene has CDR1 ENHRY and CDR2 SYGVKD. CDR3 bases: TGTGTCCCTCGGTGGACTCAGCCCCAGCATTTT. This translates into CVPRWTQPQHF.

This clonotype was seen repeatedly, ten times or more. This chain uses TRBV20-1 with TRBJ1-5, with unresolved D. The CDR3 loop spans 10 amino acids. The V gene lost 7 bases and the J gene lost 6 bases, with 7 bases spanning the gap. Germline CDR1 is DFQATT and CDR2 is SNEGSKA (reference sequence). The CDR3 protein is CSVDSQPQHF. CDR3 nucleotides: TGCAGTGTTGATAGTCAGCCCCAGCATTTT.

V and J are TRBV29-1 and TRBJ1-2; TRBD1 might be the D (5 bases). This CDR3 comprises 12 residues. Germline CDR1 is SQVTM and CDR2 is ANQGSEA. Deletions cut 4 bases from V and 8 bases from J, with 14 bases between. CDR3 amino acids: CSVGAAGGGYTF. The CDR3 coding sequence is TGCAGCGTTGGGGCAGCCGGGGGGGGCTACACCTTC.

The rearrangement joins TRBV28 to TRBJ2-6, with D uncertain. The V gene lost 7 bases and the J gene lost 2 bases, with 12 bases spanning the gap. The CDR3 length is 15 residues. Germline values: CDR1 MDHEN, CDR2 SYDVKM. The CDR3 DNA sequence: TGTGCCAGCATCCGGTCCCCGACTGGGGCCAACGTCCTGACTTTC. It specifies CASIRSPTGANVLTF.

This clonotype was found once. The V gene is TRBV25-1, the J gene TRBJ1-1; D gene ambiguous. Germline CDR1 MGHDK, CDR2 SYGVNS. V was cut by 8 bases and J by 0 bases, with 13 bases left in between. The CDR3 extends over 14 amino acids. The CDR3 here is CASVTRQVNTEAFF. In nucleotides, the CDR3 is TGTGCCAGCGTGACCCGGCAGGTGAACACTGAAGCTTTCTTT.

This clonotype showed up many times. The V and J genes are TRBV20-1 and TRBJ2-5; 8 nucleotides line up with TRBD2. From germline, CDR1 is DFQATT and CDR2 SNEGSKA (reference sequence). The CDR3 sequence is 14 residues long. Trimming removed 2 bases from V and 2 bases from J; junction bases left unmatched: 4. This chain's CDR3 is CSARPASGQETQYF. The CDR3 coding sequence is TGCAGTGCTAGACCGGCTAGCGGGCAAGAGACCCAGTACTTC.

A word on this clonotype: This may be a read error, as it is one base from a much larger clone. The chain carries TRBV9 and TRBJ2-7, with a tentative D call TRBD2 (6 bases). Germline CDR1 reads SGDLS; CDR2 reads YYNGEE. The CDR3 covers 14 residues. CDR3 DNA sequence: TGTGCCAACAGCGTAGCGGTCGACTCCTACGAGCAGTACTTC. Its protein is CANSVAVDSYEQYF.

This clonotype was observed a few times. CDR3 coding DNA: TGTGCCAGCAGCCAAGATATTCGAGATGACTACTACGAGCAGTACTTC. It codes for CASSQDIRDDYYEQYF. V gene TRBV7-2 combines with J gene TRBJ2-7; tentatively, D is TRBD2 (5 bases). The germline gives CDR1 SGHTA, CDR2 FQGNSA. The CDR3 contains 16 residues. Trimming removed 5 bases at V and 3 bases at J, with 20 bases between.

Details on this clonotype: A much larger clone is a single base away; this may be a read error. The chain recombines TRBV4-2 with TRBJ1-4; 11 positions match TRBD1. This CDR3 has 16 residues. The germline V gene encodes CDR1 LGHNA and CDR2 YNFKEQ. V gave up 0 bases and J gave up 8 bases; unmatched junction bases: 5. CDR3 region: CASSQDGTGGGEKLFF. The CDR3 DNA is TGTGCCAGCAGCCAAGATGGGACAGGGGGAGGAGAAAAACTGTTTTTT.

There are many counts of this clonotype. The V gene is TRBV20-1, the J gene TRBJ1-2; the match to TRBD1 covers 9 bases. The CDR3 is made up of 14 amino acids. Germline CDR1 DFQATT, CDR2 SNEGSKA (reference sequence). Losses at the gene ends were 4 bases for V and 4 bases for J; bases not matched to a gene: 7. The CDR3 nucleotides read TGCAGTGCTACTGAAGACAGGGGGTCCTATGGCTACACCTTC. Its translation is CSATEDRGSYGYTF.

The chain uses TRBV2 and TRBJ1-4; D is possibly TRBD1 (5 bases). CDR1 is SNHLY, CDR2 FYNNEI, per germline. V gave up 6 bases and J gave up 4 bases, with 9 bases separating them. The CDR3 loop spans 13 amino acids. The CDR3 nucleotides read TGTGCCAGCAGGAGGGGTTATAATGAAAAACTGTTTTTT. It specifies CASRRGYNEKLFF.

This clonotype was counted a few times. V is TRBV30 and J is TRBJ2-5, with D possibly being TRBD1 (5 bases). The CDR3 has 10 amino acids. The ends were cut back, 0 bases at V and 12 bases at J, with 8 bases in the middle. Germline lookup yields CDR1 GTSNPN and CDR2 SVGIG (reference sequence). CDR3 residues: CAWSVTDKYF. In DNA, the CDR3 is TGTGCCTGGAGTGTAACGGACAAGTACTTC.

There are many counts of this clonotype. The gene calls are TRBV6-5 and TRBJ1-1; D uncertain. The CDR3 totals 13 residues. The V gene's germline CDR1 is MNHEY and CDR2 SVGAGI. Trimming cost V 0 bases and J 5 bases, with 7 bases left between them. The DNA for the CDR3 is TGTGCCAGCAGTTACTCAGGCAGTACTGAAGCTTTCTTT. Protein: CASSYSGSTEAFF.

The sample holds a few counts of this clonotype. V is TRBV5-1 and J is TRBJ1-4; D possibly corresponds to TRBD1 (6 bases). CDR3 length: 15 residues. Trimming left V 0 bases short and J 5 bases short, with 11 bases between. Looked up from germline, CDR1 is SGHRS and CDR2 is YFSETQ. CDR3 residues: CASSLGSGVNEKLFF. CDR3 coding DNA: TGCGCCAGCAGCTTGGGGTCAGGGGTGAATGAAAAACTGTTTTTT. Variable domain in full (rest from reference TRBV5-1 and TRBJ1-4): KAGVTQTPRYLIKTRGQQVTLSCSPISGHRSVSWYQQTPGQGLQFLFEYFSETQRNKGNFPGRFSGRQFSNSRSEMNVSTLELGDSALYLCASSLGSGVNEKLFFGSGTQLSVL.

The table lists this clonotype with many counts. The rearrangement joins TRBV5-1 to TRBJ2-2; 8 bases agree with TRBD1. Per germline, CDR1 SGHRS and CDR2 YFSETQ. The CDR3 sequence is 14 residues long. Losses at the gene ends were 4 bases for V and 6 bases for J; bases not matched to a gene: 5. In nucleotides, the CDR3 is TGCGCCAGCAGCGGACAGGGAGTCTCCGGGGAGCTGTTTTTT. Its protein is CASSGQGVSGELFF. The variable domain in full, completed from reference TRBV5-1 and TRBJ2-2, reads KAGVTQTPRYLIKTRGQQVTLSCSPISGHRSVSWYQQTPGQGLQFLFEYFSETQRNKGNFPGRFSGRQFSNSRSEMNVSTLELGDSALYLCASSGQGVSGELFFGEGSRLTVL.

This clonotype was seen just once. The chain employs TRBV6-5 and TRBJ1-2, with TRBD1 as a possible D gene (5 bases). Trimming shortened V by 0 bases and J by 4 bases, and 12 bases separated the two germline ends. This CDR3 is 15 amino acids long. Germline V gene data show CDR1 as MNHEY and CDR2 as SVGAGI. The CDR3 coding sequence is TGTGCCAGCAGTTACTCGAAGGCAGGGCTCTATGGCTACACCTTC. Residues: CASSYSKAGLYGYTF.

V usage is TRBV5-1 and J usage is TRBJ2-6; D could derive from TRBD1 or TRBD2 (5 bases each). Germline-derived CDR1 and CDR2 are SGHRS and YFSETQ. With 5 bases removed from V and 4 bases from J, the gap between germline ends came to 13 bases. The CDR3 is 15 amino acids. DNA of the CDR3: TGCGCCAGCAGTTGGGACGGAGTGGGGGCCAACGTCCTGACTTTC. This encodes CASSWDGVGANVLTF.